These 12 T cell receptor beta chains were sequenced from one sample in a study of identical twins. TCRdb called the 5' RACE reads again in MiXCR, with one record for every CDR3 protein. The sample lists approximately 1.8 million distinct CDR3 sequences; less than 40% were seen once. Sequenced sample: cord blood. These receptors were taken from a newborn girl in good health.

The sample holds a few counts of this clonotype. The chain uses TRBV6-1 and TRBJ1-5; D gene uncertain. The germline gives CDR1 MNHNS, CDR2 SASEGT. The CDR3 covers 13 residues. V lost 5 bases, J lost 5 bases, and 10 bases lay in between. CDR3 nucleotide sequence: TGTGCCAGCAGTATTACAGAGTATCAGCCCCAGCATTTT. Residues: CASSITEYQPQHF.

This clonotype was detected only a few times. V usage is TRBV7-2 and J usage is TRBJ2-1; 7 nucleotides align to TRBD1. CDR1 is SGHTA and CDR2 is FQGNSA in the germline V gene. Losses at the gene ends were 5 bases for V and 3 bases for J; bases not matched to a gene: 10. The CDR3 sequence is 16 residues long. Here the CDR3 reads CASSPFRAGGYNEQFF. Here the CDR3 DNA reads TGTGCCAGCAGCCCCTTTAGGGCAGGGGGCTACAATGAGCAGTTCTTC.

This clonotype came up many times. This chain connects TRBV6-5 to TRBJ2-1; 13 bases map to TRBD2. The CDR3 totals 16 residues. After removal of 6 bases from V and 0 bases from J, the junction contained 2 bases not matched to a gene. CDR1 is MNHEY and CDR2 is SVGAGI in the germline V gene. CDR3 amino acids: CASRRTSGSSYNEQFF. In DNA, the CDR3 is TGTGCCAGCAGACGGACTAGCGGGAGCTCCTACAATGAGCAGTTCTTC.

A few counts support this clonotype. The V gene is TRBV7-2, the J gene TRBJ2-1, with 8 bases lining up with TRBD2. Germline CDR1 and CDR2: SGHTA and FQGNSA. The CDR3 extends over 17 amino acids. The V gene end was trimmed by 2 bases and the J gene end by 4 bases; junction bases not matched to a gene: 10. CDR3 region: CASSLMGTSGQYNEQFF. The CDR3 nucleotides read TGTGCCAGCAGCTTAATGGGTACTAGCGGTCAGTACAATGAGCAGTTCTTC.

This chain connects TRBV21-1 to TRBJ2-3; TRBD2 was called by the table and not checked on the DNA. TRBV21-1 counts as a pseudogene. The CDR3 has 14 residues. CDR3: CASSKGGVTDTQYF. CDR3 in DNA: TGTGCCAGCAGCAAAGGCGGGGTCACAGATACGCAGTATTTT.

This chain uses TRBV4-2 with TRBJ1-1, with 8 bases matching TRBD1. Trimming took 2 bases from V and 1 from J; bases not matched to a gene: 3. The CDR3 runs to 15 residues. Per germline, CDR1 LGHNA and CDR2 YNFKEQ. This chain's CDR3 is CASSQTGTGNTEAFF. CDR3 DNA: TGTGCCAGCAGCCAAACAGGGACAGGGAACACTGAAGCTTTCTTT.

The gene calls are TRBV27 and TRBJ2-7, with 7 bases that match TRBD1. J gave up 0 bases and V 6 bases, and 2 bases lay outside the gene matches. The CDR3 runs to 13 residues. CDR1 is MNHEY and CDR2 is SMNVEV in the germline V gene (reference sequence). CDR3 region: CASRGGYSYEQYF. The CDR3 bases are TGTGCCAGCAGAGGGGGCTACTCCTACGAGCAGTACTTC.

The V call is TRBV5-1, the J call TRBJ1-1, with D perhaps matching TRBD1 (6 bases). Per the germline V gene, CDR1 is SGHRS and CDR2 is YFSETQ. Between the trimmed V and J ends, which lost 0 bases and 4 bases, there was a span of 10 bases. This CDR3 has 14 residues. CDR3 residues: CASSLAGHPTEAFF. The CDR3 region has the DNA TGCGCCAGCAGCTTGGCGGGACACCCCACTGAAGCTTTCTTT.

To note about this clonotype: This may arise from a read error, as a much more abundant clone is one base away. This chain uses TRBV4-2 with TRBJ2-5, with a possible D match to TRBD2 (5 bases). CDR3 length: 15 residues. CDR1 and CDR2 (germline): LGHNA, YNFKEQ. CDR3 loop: CARSQVSASRETQYF. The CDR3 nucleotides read TGTGCCCGCAGCCAAGTTAGCGCCTCCAGAGAGACCCAGTACTTC.

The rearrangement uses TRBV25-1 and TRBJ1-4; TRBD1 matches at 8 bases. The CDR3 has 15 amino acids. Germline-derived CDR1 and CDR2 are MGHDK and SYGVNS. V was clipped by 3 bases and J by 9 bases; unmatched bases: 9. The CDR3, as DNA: TGTGCCAGCAGTGATAGTCAGGGGGCGAGTAAAAAACTGTTTTTT. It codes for CASSDSQGASKKLFF.

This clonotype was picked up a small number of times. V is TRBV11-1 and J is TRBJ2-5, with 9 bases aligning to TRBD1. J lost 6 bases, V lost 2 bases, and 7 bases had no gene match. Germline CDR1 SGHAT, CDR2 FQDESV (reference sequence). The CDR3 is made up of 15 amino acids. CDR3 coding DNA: TGTGCCAGCAGCTTATTGGCCGGGACAGGGAAGACCCAGTACTTC. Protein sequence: CASSLLAGTGKTQYF.

The CDR3 sequence: CATSAAGTGLEGYTF. The CDR3 DNA reads as TGTGCCACCAGTGCCGCCGGGACAGGGTTGGAGGGCTACACCTTC. This chain links TRBV24-1 with TRBJ1-2, with 9 bases that match TRBD1. The CDR3 sequence is 15 residues long. Germline loops: CDR1 KGHDR, CDR2 SFDVKD. The V segment lost 5 bases and the J segment 8 bases; nucleotides outside the gene matches: 11.